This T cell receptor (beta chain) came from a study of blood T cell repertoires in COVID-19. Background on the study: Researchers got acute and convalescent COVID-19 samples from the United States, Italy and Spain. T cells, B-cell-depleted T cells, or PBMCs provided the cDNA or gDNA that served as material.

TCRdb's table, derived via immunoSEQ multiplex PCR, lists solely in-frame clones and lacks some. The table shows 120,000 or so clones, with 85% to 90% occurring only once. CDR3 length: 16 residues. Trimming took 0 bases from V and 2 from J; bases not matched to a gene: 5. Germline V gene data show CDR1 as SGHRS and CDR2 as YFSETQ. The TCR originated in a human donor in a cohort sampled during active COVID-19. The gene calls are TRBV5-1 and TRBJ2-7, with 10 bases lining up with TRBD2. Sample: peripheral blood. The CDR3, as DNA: TGCGCCAGCAGCTTGGGGCCCGGACTAGCGGCCTACGAGCAGTACTTC. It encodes CASSLGPGLAAYEQYF.